This T cell receptor (beta chain) came from a study of blood T cell repertoires in COVID-19. Under the authors' procedure: Counts of nucleated cells, estimated from reference gene primer amplification, were obtained. Using immunoSEQ multiplex PCR, the repertoire was profiled, and TCRdb retains in-frame clones only, with some absent. That table furnishes V, J and clone size, whereas the DNA furnished D and trimming. The repertoire holds approximately 70,000 clones, with around 83% as singletons. The material sequenced was peripheral blood. The sequence was obtained from a woman over 75 with acute or convalescent COVID-19.

The CDR3 DNA is TGTGCCAGCAGCTTGTCTCGGGGTGGAACTGAAGCTTTCTTT. Amino acids: CASSLSRGGTEAFF. The V call is TRBV11-1, the J call TRBJ1-1; unclear D gene. V lost 3 bases and J 5 bases, leaving 13 bases between the germline ends. Germline values: CDR1 SGHAT, CDR2 FQDESV (reference sequence). The CDR3 extends over 14 amino acids.